This T cell receptor beta chain was documented in a study of CD8 T cells in ankylosing spondylitis. General study findings and limits: A number of the motif variants had already been described in reactive arthritis synovial fluid and blood. Clones that were linked to disease were CD8+ and were relatively rare in peripheral blood.

TCRdb reprocessed the 5' RACE reads via MiXCR and lists one record per CDR3 protein. Here the sample spans just under 350,000 distinct CDR3 sequences, under 15% being singletons. This CDR3 has 12 amino acids. Trimming shortened V by 8 bases and J by 2 bases, and 9 bases separated the two germline ends. Germline CDR1 reads LNHDA; CDR2 reads SQIVND (reference sequence). As for this clonotype: Its antigen is still unknown.

V and J are TRBV19 and TRBJ1-2, with D maybe TRBD1 (5 bases). This TCR derives from a male donor with ankylosing spondylitis or in good health (not recorded which). Sequencing was carried out using blood, either unsorted or a sorted T cell fraction (not recorded which). The CDR3 DNA reads TGTGCCAGTCGGACATCCAACTATGGCTACACCTTC. Its translation: CASRTSNYGYTF.